The T cell receptor beta chain under discussion was sequenced for a study of blood T cell repertoires in COVID-19. The CDR3 length is 14 residues. J was trimmed by 1 base and V by 11 bases; bases with no gene match: 7. Germline V CDR1 and CDR2: SGHTA, FQGTGA. Repertoires were generated with immunoSEQ multiplex PCR, while TCRdb's copy carries only in-frame clones and drops some. The table lists tens of thousands of clones, more than 75% of them singletons, with 11% in the top ten. This TCR was sampled from a man between 65 and 85 years old with active or convalescent COVID-19. What was sequenced was peripheral blood. This chain connects TRBV7-3 to TRBJ2-3; 9 bases map to TRBD1. The CDR3 DNA follows: TGTGCCTCGAAAAGGACAGGGGGCACAGATACGCAGTATTTT. Amino acids: CASKRTGGTDTQYF.